One sample yielded the 29 T cell receptor beta chains listed below, sequenced in a study of human T cells and chemical hapten exposure. TCRdb reprocessed the RACE reads via MiXCR and lists one record per CDR3 protein. The sample has 350,000 to 450,000 distinct CDR3 sequences, more than 4.5% seen once. Stated time point: pre-sensitization, week 0. The treatment was: therapeutic diphenylcyclopropenone sensitization with weekly scalp DPC. This sample comprised whole blood, obtained in connection with sensitization to the hapten diphenylcyclopropenone (DPC). The receptors shown here come from a woman in her forties or fifties with alopecia areata. Some clones in this sample may be carry-over from other donors' samples.

This clonotype was found a few times. The chain combines TRBV29-1 with TRBJ2-1, with D tentatively TRBD1 (5 bases). The V gene lost 7 bases and the J gene lost 7 bases, with 20 bases spanning the gap. This CDR3 has 14 amino acids. Germline V CDR1 and CDR2: SQVTM, ANQGSEA. The CDR3 nucleotides read TGCAGCGCTCCCTTTGGCAGGGCAAGGAATGAGCAGTTCTTC. This gives the protein CSAPFGRARNEQFF.

The rearrangement uses TRBV6-1 and TRBJ2-7; TRBD2 matches 9 bases. CDR3 length: 15 amino acids. With 1 base clipped from V and 5 bases from J, the junction kept 6 bases outside the gene matches. Germline assignment: CDR1 MNHNS and CDR2 SASEGT. The CDR3 spells CASSEGGGRAHEQYF. The CDR3 bases are TGTGCCAGCAGTGAAGGAGGCGGGAGGGCCCACGAGCAGTACTTC.

In its sample, this clonotype was seen many times. This chain joins TRBV5-6 and TRBJ1-1; possible D gene TRBD1, 5 bases. The CDR3 sequence is 15 residues long. Germline lookup yields CDR1 SGHDT and CDR2 YYEEEE. V dropped 6 bases and J dropped 4 bases, with 19 bases sitting between them. This CDR3 is CASTSPSSGLTEAFF. The CDR3 bases are TGTGCCAGCACCTCCCCCTCTTCAGGGCTCACTGAAGCTTTCTTT.

This clonotype was seen ten or more times. The CDR3 nucleotides read TGTGCCAGCACCCTAACCGGGACACCACCCGAGCAGTACTTC. Translated, it gives CASTLTGTPPEQYF. The chain couples TRBV6-2 or TRBV6-3 to TRBJ2-7, with D possibly TRBD1 on 6 matching bases. The CDR3 contains 14 residues. The V gene's germline CDR1 is MNHEY and CDR2 SVGEGT. Trimming stripped 7 bases from V and 6 bases from J, with 19 bases between.

This clonotype showed up just a few times. A junction end diverges from the germline sequence, so it may reflect a read error. The chain joins TRBV20-1 to TRBJ1-4; D gene unclear. The CDR3 sequence is 12 residues long. The germline V gene has CDR1 DFQATT and CDR2 SNEGSKA (reference sequence). As DNA, the CDR3 is TGCAGTGCGAGAGGACGGAATGAAAAACTGTTTTTT. It specifies CSARGRNEKLFF.

A few counts support this clonotype. The rearrangement joins TRBV9 to TRBJ1-5, with D maybe TRBD1 (5 bases). CDR1 and CDR2 from the germline V gene are SGDLS and YYNGEE. The CDR3 has 15 amino acids. Trimming stripped 3 bases from V and 4 bases from J, with 14 bases between. The CDR3 DNA follows: TGTGCCAGCAGCGATGGGGAGGGGAGAAATCAGCCCCAGCATTTT. This encodes CASSDGEGRNQPQHF.

This clonotype turned up a few times. V and J are TRBV29-1 and TRBJ2-7; D remains ambiguous. The CDR3 is 13 residues long. Trimming stripped 6 bases from V and 1 base from J, with 13 bases between. CDR1 and CDR2 from the germline V gene are SQVTM and ANQGSEA. As DNA, the CDR3 is TGCAGCGTCGCCCAGGAAAATTCCTACGAGCAGTACTTC. Protein: CSVAQENSYEQYF.

This clonotype was recorded many times. The chain carries TRBV7-9 and TRBJ2-1, with 12 bases identical to TRBD2. V was clipped by 10 bases and J by 0 bases; unmatched bases: 13. Germline CDR1 reads SEHNR; CDR2 reads FQNEAQ (reference sequence). The CDR3 covers 18 residues. CDR3: CATSTPLAGGSSYNEQFF. DNA of the CDR3: TGTGCCACCTCCACCCCCCTAGCGGGGGGGAGCTCCTACAATGAGCAGTTCTTC.

This clonotype was seen ten or more times. This sequence joins TRBV20-1 and TRBJ2-7; TRBD2 agrees at 7 bases. The CDR3 sequence is 16 residues long. Germline CDR1 DFQATT, CDR2 SNEGSKA (reference sequence). V dropped 0 bases and J dropped 2; count of bases not matched to a gene: 10. CDR3 nucleotides: TGCAGTGCTAGAGATTTAGCGGGTGCTACCCCCTACGAGCAGTACTTC. Translation gives CSARDLAGATPYEQYF.

This clonotype was detected ten times or more. The chain recombines TRBV27 with TRBJ2-1; 15 bases match TRBD2. Trimming took 6 bases from V and 9 from J; bases not matched to a gene: 9. The CDR3 is 16 residues long. CDR1 and CDR2 (germline): MNHEY, SMNVEV (reference sequence). CDR3 in DNA: TGTGCCAGCAGACCGGGACTAGCGGGAGGAAAGGGTGAGCAGTTCTTC. Its protein is CASRPGLAGGKGEQFF.

This clonotype was detected many times. The V and J genes are TRBV11-2 and TRBJ2-7; D remains ambiguous. Per germline, CDR1 SGHAT and CDR2 FQNNGV. There are 13 residues in the CDR3. Trimming left V 1 base short and J 2 bases short, with 6 bases between. This CDR3 is CASSLVETYEQYF. In DNA form, the CDR3 reads TGTGCCAGCAGCTTAGTAGAGACCTACGAGCAGTACTTC.

The chain has TRBV3-1 and TRBJ2-3; no definite D call. Germline V gene sequence: CDR1 LGHDT, CDR2 YNNKEL (reference sequence). With 0 bases removed from V and 6 bases from J, the gap between germline ends came to 10 bases. CDR3 length: 14 amino acids. CDR3 DNA: TGTGCCAGCAGCCAAGATCTAAGAACGGATACGCAGTATTTT. This gives the protein CASSQDLRTDTQYF.

This clonotype was seen many times. The rearrangement joins TRBV6-5 to TRBJ2-7, with D possibly TRBD2 on 5 matching bases. The CDR3 consists of 14 residues. Trimming removed 7 bases at V and 2 bases at J, with 15 bases between. Per germline, CDR1 MNHEY and CDR2 SVGAGI. CDR3 DNA sequence: TGTGCCAGCAAGACGTGGACTGAGACCTACGAGCAGTACTTC. It encodes CASKTWTETYEQYF.

Only a few counts were recorded for this clonotype. The chain joins TRBV12-3 or TRBV12-4 to TRBJ2-7; no reliable D call. V was shortened by 1 base and J by 12 bases, with 16 bases between the two germline ends. CDR3 length equals 13 residues. The CDR3 region has the DNA TGTGCCAGCAGTTTAGGGGCCCAAGGGTTAATGTACTTC. This translates into CASSLGAQGLMYF.

This clonotype was picked up many times. The chain uses TRBV20-1 and TRBJ1-4; D perhaps matches TRBD1 (5 bases). V lost 0 bases and J 7 bases, leaving 12 bases between the germline ends. Germline lookup yields CDR1 DFQATT and CDR2 SNEGSKA (reference sequence). The CDR3 runs 14 residues. CDR3 DNA sequence: TGCAGTGCTAGAGATCCGGGGGTCGGTGAAAAACTGTTTTTT. Encoded protein: CSARDPGVGEKLFF.

The rearrangement joins TRBV27 to TRBJ1-5; no clear D gene. The germline CDR1 and CDR2 sequences are MNHEY and SMNVEV (reference sequence). The ends were cut back, 5 bases at V and 2 bases at J, with 16 bases in the middle. The CDR3 loop spans 16 amino acids. The chain's CDR3 is CASSTRGREGNQPQHF. In DNA form, the CDR3 reads TGTGCCAGCAGTACCCGTGGCCGGGAAGGCAATCAGCCCCAGCATTTT.

This clonotype was seen more than once but under ten times. The genes are TRBV4-3 and TRBJ1-2, with unresolved D. This CDR3 is 16 amino acids long. Trimming cost V 0 bases and J 5 bases, with 16 bases left between them. The germline CDR1 and CDR2 sequences are LGHNA and YSLEER. The CDR3: CASSQDGGVGFYGYTF. The CDR3, as DNA: TGCGCCAGCAGCCAAGATGGTGGTGTCGGTTTTTATGGCTACACCTTC.

This clonotype was observed many times. This sequence joins TRBV9 and TRBJ2-7, with TRBD2 as a possible D gene (5 bases). Between the trimmed V and J ends, which lost 2 bases and 5 bases, there was a span of 17 bases. CDR3 length: 15 amino acids. Germline assignment: CDR1 SGDLS and CDR2 YYNGEE. The CDR3 region is CASSVTSGYPHEQYF. In DNA form, the CDR3 reads TGTGCCAGCAGCGTTACGTCGGGGTACCCGCACGAGCAGTACTTC.

The table lists this clonotype with many counts. This chain uses TRBV6-5 with TRBJ2-7, with 9 positions matching TRBD1. V gave up 4 bases and J gave up 7 bases; unmatched junction bases: 11. This CDR3 contains 15 residues. In germline, CDR1 is MNHEY, CDR2 SVGAGI. This CDR3 reads CASSSPGQGRREQYF. The CDR3, as DNA: TGTGCCAGCAGTTCTCCGGGACAGGGACGGCGTGAGCAGTACTTC.

There are a few counts of this clonotype. The chain employs TRBV5-1 and TRBJ1-2; 9 bases map to TRBD1. In germline, CDR1 is SGHRS, CDR2 YFSETQ. The CDR3 loop spans 15 amino acids. Trimming removed 4 bases from V and 7 bases from J; junction bases left unmatched: 11. As DNA, the CDR3 is TGCGCCAGCAGCCCGATTTCAACAGGGGGCGTTGGCTACACCTTC. Its translation: CASSPISTGGVGYTF.

This clonotype was seen many times. The chain links TRBV9 to TRBJ1-1; no definite D call. Trimming removed 2 bases from V and 4 bases from J, with 9 bases in between. Germline assignment: CDR1 SGDLS and CDR2 YYNGEE. The CDR3 consists of 13 residues. CDR3 sequence reads: CASSVLSSTEAFF. Written as DNA, the CDR3 is TGTGCCAGCAGCGTTCTCAGTTCCACTGAAGCTTTCTTT.

This clonotype has just a few counts. CDR3 amino acids: CASSSHSGSNEQFF. The CDR3 bases are TGTGCCAGCAGTTCCCACTCAGGGTCCAATGAGCAGTTCTTC. The chain links TRBV28 to TRBJ2-1, with TRBD1 as a possible D gene (5 bases). V shed 4 bases and J shed 6 bases, with 13 bases lying between them. The germline gives CDR1 MDHEN, CDR2 SYDVKM. This CDR3 is built from 14 residues.

The sample holds a few counts of this clonotype. This chain connects TRBV2 to TRBJ2-4; maybe TRBD1 (5 bases). Between the trimmed V and J ends, which lost 9 bases and 8 bases, there was a span of 14 bases. There are 12 residues in the CDR3. CDR1 and CDR2 (germline): SNHLY, FYNNEI. The CDR3 is CASDLAGYIQYF. CDR3 DNA sequence: TGTGCCAGTGATCTTGCAGGGTACATTCAGTACTTC.

The chain employs TRBV6-6 and TRBJ1-3; maybe TRBD1 (6 bases). There are 16 residues in the CDR3. Trimming took off 6 bases at V and 3 bases at J, with 18 bases between the two ends. Germline CDR1 is MNHNY and CDR2 is SVGAGI (reference sequence). CDR3 in amino acids: CASSPLRGASGNTIYF. The CDR3 DNA reads TGTGCCAGCAGCCCCTTGCGGGGGGCTAGTGGAAACACCATATATTTT.

This clonotype has ten or more counts. The chain is built from TRBV20-1 and TRBJ1-4; TRBD1 matches at 8 bases. V shed 6 bases and J 4 bases; nucleotides not matched to a gene: 4. Germline loops: CDR1 DFQATT, CDR2 SNEGSKA (reference sequence). The CDR3 is 13 amino acids. CDR3 region: CSAEQGVNEKLFF. The CDR3 nucleotides are TGCAGTGCCGAACAGGGGGTTAATGAAAAACTGTTTTTT.

This clonotype showed up many times. The V call is TRBV2, the J call TRBJ2-3; 11 nucleotides agree with TRBD2. J gave up 5 bases and V 5 bases, and 6 bases lay outside the gene matches. The germline V gene encodes CDR1 SNHLY and CDR2 FYNNEI. The length of the CDR3 is 15 residues. The CDR3 spells CASSSLGLAGDTQYF. The DNA for the CDR3 is TGTGCCAGCAGTTCTCTTGGACTAGCGGGAGATACGCAGTATTTT.

This clonotype was seen ten or more times. The J gene is TRBJ2-7, the V gene TRBV27, with TRBD1 matching over 8 bases. Germline V lookup: CDR1 MNHEY, CDR2 SMNVEV (reference sequence). The length of the CDR3 is 13 residues. With 6 bases clipped from V and 4 bases from J, the junction kept 5 bases outside the gene matches. CDR3 DNA: TGTGCCAGCAGCCGGACAGGGCGGTACGAGCAGTACTTC. Protein sequence: CASSRTGRYEQYF.

This clonotype was counted at least ten times. The chain links TRBV7-8 to TRBJ2-5; 8 bases align to TRBD1. There are 16 residues in the CDR3. The junction had 8 bases not matched to a gene; V was cut back by 3 bases and J by 2 bases. CDR1 and CDR2 from the germline V gene are SGHVS and FQNEAQ. The CDR3 DNA is TGTGCCAGCAGCTTCGAGCAGGGGGCGGGTCAAGAGACCCAGTACTTC. Its protein is CASSFEQGAGQETQYF.

This clonotype was counted many times. The J gene is TRBJ2-1, the V gene TRBV6-6; no clear D. V was clipped by 7 bases and J by 4 bases, with 8 bases between them. Looked up from germline, CDR1 is MNHNY and CDR2 is SVGAGI (reference sequence). CDR3 size: 12 residues. This CDR3 reads CASTAVYNEQFF. The CDR3 DNA reads TGTGCCAGCACGGCGGTATACAATGAGCAGTTCTTC.